This passage covers 8 T cell receptor beta chains from one sample sequenced in a study of blood T cell repertoires in COVID-19. The protocol was immunoSEQ multiplex PCR, while the TCRdb copy is restricted to in-frame clones and leaves out a portion. The repertoire holds approximately 160,000 clones, with approximately 87% as singletons. The sequencing sample was made of peripheral blood. Every receptor here comes from a woman between 70 and 85 years old with acute or convalescent COVID-19.

The chain is built from TRBV3-1 (or the pseudogene TRBV3-2) and TRBJ1-1; D gene uncertain. V lost 0 bases and J lost 6, with 8 bases in between. The CDR3 is 13 amino acids. Germline lookup yields CDR1 LGHDT and CDR2 YNNKEL (reference sequence). The CDR3 region has the DNA TGTGCCAGCAGCCAAGATAGACGGGCTGAAGCTTTCTTT. This sequence encodes CASSQDRRAEAFF.

The J gene is TRBJ1-5, the V gene TRBV9, with 9 bases lining up with TRBD1. The V and J ends lost 3 bases and 15 bases, in that order; junction bases with no gene match: 16. Germline V gene sequence: CDR1 SGDLS, CDR2 YYNGEE. This CDR3 is built from 15 residues. CDR3: CASSGTGDGQSALHF. In nucleotides, the CDR3 is TGTGCCAGCAGCGGGACAGGGGATGGGCAATCAGCCCTGCATTTT.

The J gene is TRBJ1-2, the V gene TRBV4-1; TRBD1 matches at 9 bases. Germline V lookup: CDR1 MGHRA, CDR2 YSYEKL. J gave up 6 bases and V 4 bases, and 15 bases lay outside the gene matches. The CDR3 totals 17 residues. The CDR3 spells CASSLQVNGGTGNGYTF. Here the CDR3 DNA reads TGCGCCAGCAGCCTACAAGTAAACGGAGGGACAGGGAATGGCTACACCTTC.

The rearrangement links TRBV4-2 to TRBJ1-5; 7 nucleotides agree with TRBD1. The CDR3 runs to 18 residues. Trimming took 1 base from V and 0 from J; bases not matched to a gene: 9. Germline CDR1 LGHNA, CDR2 YNFKEQ. Here the CDR3 reads CASSQAHVTGISNQPQHF. CDR3 sequence (DNA): TGTGCCAGCAGCCAAGCACATGTGACAGGGATTAGCAATCAGCCCCAGCATTTT.

The CDR3 reads CASSQEGGDIRATQYF. The CDR3 DNA reads as TGCGCCAGCAGCCAAGAGGGGGGGGATATTAGAGCAACGCAGTATTTT. The V call is TRBV4-1, the J call TRBJ2-3; 7 bases align to TRBD2. CDR3 length: 16 residues. After removal of 0 bases from V and 9 bases from J, the junction contained 12 bases not matched to a gene. From germline, CDR1 is MGHRA and CDR2 YSYEKL.

The chain carries TRBV18 and TRBJ2-7; D possibly corresponds to TRBD1 (5 bases). V shed 2 bases and J shed 1 base, with 9 bases lying between them. The CDR3 runs 14 residues. The V gene's germline CDR1 is KGHSH and CDR2 LQKENI. The CDR3 sequence: CASSPLTGSYEQYF. The DNA for the CDR3 is TGTGCCAGCTCACCATTAACAGGTTCCTACGAGCAGTACTTC.

The chain links TRBV30 to TRBJ2-2, with 8 bases that match TRBD2. The length of the CDR3 is 14 residues. V shed 5 bases and J 7 bases; nucleotides not matched to a gene: 9. Germline CDR1 and CDR2: GTSNPN and SVGIG (reference sequence). The CDR3 DNA sequence: TGTGCCTGGGGACCGGGAGGGATATTCGGGGAGCTGTTTTTT. This encodes CAWGPGGIFGELFF.

This CDR3 is CASSSQGVGQPQHF. The CDR3 DNA sequence: TGTGCCAGCAGCTCACAGGGTGTGGGGCAGCCCCAGCATTTT. The chain is built from TRBV7-9 and TRBJ1-5; TRBD1 might be the D (6 bases). The CDR3 has 14 amino acids. Germline V gene sequence: CDR1 SEHNR, CDR2 FQNEAQ (reference sequence). The V and J ends lost 4 bases and 7 bases respectively, with 14 bases between them. Variable domain in full (rest from reference TRBV7-9 and TRBJ1-5): DTGVSQNPRHKITKRGQNVTFRCDPISEHNRLYWYRQTLGQGPEFLTYFQNEAQLEKSRLLSDRFSAERPKGSFSTLEIQRTEQGDSAMYLCASSSQGVGQPQHFGDGTRLSIL.